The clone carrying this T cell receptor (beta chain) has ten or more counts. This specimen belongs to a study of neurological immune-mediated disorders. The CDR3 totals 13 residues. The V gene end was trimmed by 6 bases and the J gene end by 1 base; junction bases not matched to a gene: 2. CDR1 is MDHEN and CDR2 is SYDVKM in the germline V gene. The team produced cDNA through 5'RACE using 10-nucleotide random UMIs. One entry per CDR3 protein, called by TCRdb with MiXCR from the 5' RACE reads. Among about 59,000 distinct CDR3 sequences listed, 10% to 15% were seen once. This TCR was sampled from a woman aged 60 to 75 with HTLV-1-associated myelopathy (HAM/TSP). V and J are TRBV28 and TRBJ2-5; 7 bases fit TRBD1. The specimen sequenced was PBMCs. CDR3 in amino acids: CASRDRTQETQYF. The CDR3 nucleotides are TGTGCCAGCAGGGACAGGACCCAAGAGACCCAGTACTTC. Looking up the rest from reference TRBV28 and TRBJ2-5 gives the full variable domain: DVKVTQSSRYLVKRTGEKVFLECVQDMDHENMFWYRQDPGLGLRLIYFSYDVKMKEKGDIPEGYSVSREKKERFSLILESASTNQTSMYLCASRDRTQETQYFGPGTRLLVL.